This T cell receptor (beta chain) is drawn from a study of early T cells in non-severe SARS-CoV-2 infection. About the research overall: With bulk RNA from unsorted whole blood as input, sequencing yielded unpaired chains.

V was shortened by 0 bases and J by 6 bases, with 24 bases between the two germline ends. The CDR3 length is 20 residues. The germline V gene has CDR1 MNHNY and CDR2 SVGAGI (reference sequence). To note about this clonotype: Its antigen is currently unknown.

Study-level results: Comparison of clonotypes with VDJdb favored anti-spike CD8 responses while missing private and CD4 specificities.

Unique molecular identifiers (one per individual cDNA molecule) were attached. TCRdb re-called the 5' RACE reads with MiXCR, one entry per CDR3 protein. The profile shows 65,000 to 95,000 distinct CDR3 sequences, 14% of them singletons. Sequencing was done on a sample of whole blood. The sequence was obtained from an adult who was a healthcare worker with PCR-confirmed SARS-CoV-2 infection or an uninfected control (not recorded which). The chain links TRBV6-6 to TRBJ1-6; possible D gene TRBD1, 5 bases. The CDR3 region has the DNA TGTGCCAGCAGTTACTCGAACAGGATTTCAGGTGGACGGACTAATTCACCCCTCCACTTT. Translating it yields CASSYSNRISGGRTNSPLHF.